These 13 T cell receptor beta chains came from one sample sequenced in a study of cytomegalovirus exposure and HLA in healthy donors. PCR involved 60 Vbeta and 13 Jbeta primers. Clones were sequenced by immunoSEQ multiplex PCR, and TCRdb holds only the in-frame ones, with some missing. This sample has some 220,000 clones; around four fifths occur once, and the top ten carry around 0.44%. Sequencing was carried out using PBMCs. Receptors originate from a boy under 18 in good health and CMV-seronegative.

This clone has only a few counts. This rearrangement joins TRBV5-4 to TRBJ1-1; tentative D call: TRBD1 (5 bases). V was trimmed by 0 bases and J by 6 bases, leaving 9 bases between them. The CDR3 sequence is 13 residues long. Germline CDR1 and CDR2: SGHNT and YYREEE (reference sequence). The CDR3 bases are TGTGCCAGCAGCTTGGAACAGGCTGCTGAAGCTTTCTTT. Its translation: CASSLEQAAEAFF. Together with reference TRBV5-4 and TRBJ1-1, the CDR3 gives the full variable domain: ETGVTQSPTHLIKTRGQQVTLRCSSQSGHNTVSWYQQALGQGPQFIFQYYREEENGRGNFPPRFSGLQFPNYSSELNVNALELDDSALYLCASSLEQAAEAFFGQGTRLTVV.

V and J are TRBV4-1 and TRBJ2-3; tentative D call: TRBD1 (6 bases). The germline V gene encodes CDR1 MGHRA and CDR2 YSYEKL. V lost 1 base to trimming and J lost 13 bases, with 18 bases between them. CDR3 length equals 14 residues. The CDR3 DNA is TGCGCCAGCAGCCAAGTAACTTCTAGGGGGAGCAAGTATTTT. Translation: CASSQVTSRGSKYF.

This clone was picked up a small number of times. The gene calls are TRBV6-1 and TRBJ2-3; D remains unclear. The germline V gene encodes CDR1 MNHNS and CDR2 SASEGT. This CDR3 spans 14 amino acids. With 2 bases removed from V and 0 bases from J, the gap between germline ends came to 6 bases. CDR3 coding DNA: TGTGCCAGCAGTGAATTATATAGCACAGATACGCAGTATTTT. As protein: CASSELYSTDTQYF.

The CDR3 here is CASSRLEEGRTEAFF. DNA of the CDR3: TGTGCCAGCAGCAGGCTCGAGGAGGGAAGGACTGAAGCTTTCTTT. V is TRBV7-9 and J is TRBJ1-1; D not resolved. The length of the CDR3 is 15 residues. Germline assignment: CDR1 SEHNR and CDR2 FQNEAQ (reference sequence). V lost 5 bases and J 5 bases, leaving 18 bases between the germline ends.

The V and J genes are TRBV5-1 and TRBJ2-7; the match to TRBD2 covers 8 bases. The trim removed 4 bases at V and 3 bases at J, leaving 6 bases unmatched. This CDR3 region has 14 residues. Germline CDR1 SGHRS, CDR2 YFSETQ. The CDR3 DNA reads as TGCGCCAGCAGCATGACAGCGGGGGACTACGAGCAGTACTTC. Amino acids: CASSMTAGDYEQYF.

The chain uses TRBV5-1 and TRBJ2-3; tentatively, D is TRBD2 (5 bases). Germline CDR1 reads SGHRS; CDR2 reads YFSETQ. Deletions cut 5 bases from V and 2 bases from J, with 6 bases between. The CDR3 loop spans 12 amino acids. In DNA form, the CDR3 reads TGCGCCAGCAGGAGGGACACAGATACGCAGTATTTT. It is translated as CASRRDTDTQYF. Full variable domain (rest looked up from reference TRBV5-1 and TRBJ2-3): KAGVTQTPRYLIKTRGQQVTLSCSPISGHRSVSWYQQTPGQGLQFLFEYFSETQRNKGNFPGRFSGRQFSNSRSEMNVSTLELGDSALYLCASRRDTDTQYFGPGTRLTVL.

V usage is TRBV10-3 and J usage is TRBJ2-7; possibly TRBD2 for D (5 bases). V lost 0 bases to trimming and J lost 7 bases, with 13 bases between them. Germline V gene sequence: CDR1 ENHRY, CDR2 SYGVKD. The CDR3 has 14 residues. In DNA, the CDR3 is TGTGCCATCAGTGAGTCGATGCGGGCGCGAGAGCAGTACTTC. Its translation: CAISESMRAREQYF.

This rearrangement joins TRBV4-1 to TRBJ1-1, with a tentative D call TRBD1 (6 bases). The CDR3 is 14 residues long. Germline assignment: CDR1 MGHRA and CDR2 YSYEKL. The V and J ends lost 4 bases and 5 bases respectively, with 14 bases between them. CDR3 in amino acids: CASSPEGGETEAFF. The CDR3 DNA reads TGCGCCAGCAGCCCAGAGGGGGGGGAGACTGAAGCTTTCTTT.

The chain links TRBV19 to TRBJ2-3; 8 nucleotides agree with TRBD2. With 0 bases clipped from V and 3 bases from J, the junction kept 5 bases outside the gene matches. CDR1 is LNHDA and CDR2 is SQIVND in the germline V gene (reference sequence). The CDR3 runs to 16 residues. CDR3: CASSIDTGGPTDTQYF. The CDR3, as DNA: TGTGCCAGTAGTATAGATACGGGGGGGCCGACAGATACGCAGTATTTT.

This chain joins TRBV4-2 and TRBJ2-7; TRBD1 matches 7 bases. V lost 1 base and J lost 0; bases outside the gene matches: 3. The CDR3 extends over 15 amino acids. Germline loops: CDR1 LGHNA, CDR2 YNFKEQ. CDR3 protein: CASSQGQGPSYEQYF. CDR3 in DNA: TGTGCCAGCAGCCAAGGACAGGGACCCTCCTACGAGCAGTACTTC.

The chain links TRBV5-1 to TRBJ2-7; possibly TRBD1 for D (6 bases). V dropped 0 bases and J dropped 3 bases, with 16 bases sitting between them. Germline assignment: CDR1 SGHRS and CDR2 YFSETQ. CDR3 size: 16 residues. The CDR3 DNA sequence: TGCGCCAGCAGCTTGGAGGGGGTGATTTCAGGCTACGAGCAGTACTTC. As protein: CASSLEGVISGYEQYF. Full variable domain (rest looked up from reference TRBV5-1 and TRBJ2-7): KAGVTQTPRYLIKTRGQQVTLSCSPISGHRSVSWYQQTPGQGLQFLFEYFSETQRNKGNFPGRFSGRQFSNSRSEMNVSTLELGDSALYLCASSLEGVISGYEQYFGPGTRLTVT.

The J gene is TRBJ2-7, the V gene TRBV27; the match to TRBD1 covers 8 bases. The trim removed 5 bases at V and 2 bases at J, leaving 8 bases unmatched. CDR3 length: 15 residues. From germline, CDR1 is MNHEY and CDR2 SMNVEV (reference sequence). This CDR3 reads CASSPGQGYPYEQYF. The CDR3 bases are TGTGCCAGCAGTCCTGGACAGGGCTATCCCTACGAGCAGTACTTC.

V is TRBV5-4 and J is TRBJ2-3, with 7 nucleotides matching TRBD2. J lost 4 bases, V lost 5 bases, and 10 bases had no gene match. The CDR3 is 15 residues long. CDR1 and CDR2 from the germline V gene are SGHNT and YYREEE (reference sequence). The DNA for the CDR3 is TGTGCCAGCAGGGTGAGGCTAGCGGCCTCAGATACGCAGTATTTT. Translating it yields CASRVRLAASDTQYF.